This T cell receptor beta chain is drawn from a study of cytomegalovirus exposure and HLA in healthy donors. The study, taken as a whole, reports: Several V segments, TRBV6-2 and TRBV6-3 among them, could not be told apart and were dropped.

Primers: 60 Vbeta forward and 13 Jbeta reverse. In the authors' workflow: Tens of millions of unique TCR beta chains, 9.5 million to 14 million shared, were counted in a later analysis. Profiling relied on immunoSEQ multiplex PCR, and the TCRdb table lists in-frame clones only, not all of them. The DNA gave D and trimming, while V, J and clone size come from that table. The sample has about 130,000 clones; about 85% are singletons. In nominal health when sampled, donors likely had unrecorded immune exposures nonetheless. As for this clone: Antigen: not known.

Losses at the gene ends were 6 bases for V and 8 bases for J; bases not matched to a gene: 11. The CDR3 covers 14 residues. CDR1 MNHEY and CDR2 SVGAGI come from the germline V gene. Input material: PBMCs. This TCR was recovered from a man between 18 and 29 years old in good health and CMV-seropositive. The rearrangement joins TRBV6-5 to TRBJ1-2; 8 nucleotides agree with TRBD1. This CDR3 is CASSVRGTGLGYTF. DNA of the CDR3: TGTGCCAGCAGCGTGCGGGGGACAGGTCTCGGCTACACCTTC.